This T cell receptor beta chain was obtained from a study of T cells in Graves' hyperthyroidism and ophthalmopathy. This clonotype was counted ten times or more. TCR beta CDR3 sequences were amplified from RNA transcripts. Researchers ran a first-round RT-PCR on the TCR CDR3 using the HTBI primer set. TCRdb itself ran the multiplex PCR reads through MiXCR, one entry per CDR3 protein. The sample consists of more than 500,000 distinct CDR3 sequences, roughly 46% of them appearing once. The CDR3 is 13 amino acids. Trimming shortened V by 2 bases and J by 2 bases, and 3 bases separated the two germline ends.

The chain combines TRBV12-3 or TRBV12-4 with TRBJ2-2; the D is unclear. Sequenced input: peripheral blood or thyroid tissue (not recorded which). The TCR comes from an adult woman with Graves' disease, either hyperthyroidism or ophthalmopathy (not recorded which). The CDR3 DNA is TGTGCCAGCAGTTTATACAACACCGGGGAGCTGTTTTTT. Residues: CASSLYNTGELFF.